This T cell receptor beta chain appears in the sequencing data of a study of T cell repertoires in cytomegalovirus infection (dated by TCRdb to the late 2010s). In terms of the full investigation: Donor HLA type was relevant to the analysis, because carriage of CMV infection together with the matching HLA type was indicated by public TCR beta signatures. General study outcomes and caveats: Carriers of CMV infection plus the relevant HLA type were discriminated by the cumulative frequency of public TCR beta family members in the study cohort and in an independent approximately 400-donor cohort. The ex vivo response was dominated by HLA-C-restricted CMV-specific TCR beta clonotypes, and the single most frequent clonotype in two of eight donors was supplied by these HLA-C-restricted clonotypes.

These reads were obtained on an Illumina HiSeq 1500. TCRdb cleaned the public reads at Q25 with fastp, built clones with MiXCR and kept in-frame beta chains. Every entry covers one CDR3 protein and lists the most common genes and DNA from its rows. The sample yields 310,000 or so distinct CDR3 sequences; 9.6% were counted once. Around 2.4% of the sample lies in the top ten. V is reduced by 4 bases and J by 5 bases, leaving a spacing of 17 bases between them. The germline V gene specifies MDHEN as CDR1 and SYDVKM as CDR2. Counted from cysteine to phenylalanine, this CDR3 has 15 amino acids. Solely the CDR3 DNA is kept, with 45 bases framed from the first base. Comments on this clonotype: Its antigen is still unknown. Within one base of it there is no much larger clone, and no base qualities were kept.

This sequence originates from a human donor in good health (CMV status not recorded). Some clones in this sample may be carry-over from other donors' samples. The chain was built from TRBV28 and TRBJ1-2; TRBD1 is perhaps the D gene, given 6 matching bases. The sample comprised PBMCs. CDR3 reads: CASSSRTENPYGYTF. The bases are TGTGCCAGCAGTTCGCGGACAGAGAACCCTTATGGCTACACCTTC.